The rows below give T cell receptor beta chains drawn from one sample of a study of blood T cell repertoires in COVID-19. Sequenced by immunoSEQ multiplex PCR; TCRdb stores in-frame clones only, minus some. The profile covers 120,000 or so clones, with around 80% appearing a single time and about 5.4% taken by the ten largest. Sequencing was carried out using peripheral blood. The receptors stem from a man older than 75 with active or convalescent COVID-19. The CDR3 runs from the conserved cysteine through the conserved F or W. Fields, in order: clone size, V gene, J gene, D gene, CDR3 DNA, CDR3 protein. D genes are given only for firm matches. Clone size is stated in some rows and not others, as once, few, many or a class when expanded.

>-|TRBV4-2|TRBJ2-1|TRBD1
TGTGCCAGCAGCCCCGACAGGGGGCGTGAGCAGTTCTTC
CASSPDRGREQFF
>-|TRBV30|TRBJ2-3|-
TGTGCCTGGAGTGTAGGAGGGGGCGGTTTTGCCGATACGCAGTATTTT
CAWSVGGGGFADTQYF
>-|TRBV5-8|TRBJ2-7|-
TGTGCCAGCAGCTTGCGCAGGGACGAGCAGTACTTC
CASSLRRDEQYF
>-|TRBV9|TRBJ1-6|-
TGTGCCAGCAGCGCAGCAGGGTTAAATTCACCCCTCCACTTT
CASSAAGLNSPLHF
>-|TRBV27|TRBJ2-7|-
TGTGCCAGCAGTTTATCGGGAAGGGGCACCTACGAGCAGTACTTC
CASSLSGRGTYEQYF
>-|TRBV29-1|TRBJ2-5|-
TGCAGCGTTGCCCCCAACGGGGGAGAGACCCAGTACTTC
CSVAPNGGETQYF
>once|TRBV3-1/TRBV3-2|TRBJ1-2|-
TGTGCCAGCAGCCAAGCAGACTTCTATGGCTACACCTTC
CASSQADFYGYTF
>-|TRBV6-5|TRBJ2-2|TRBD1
TGTGCCAGCAGTCGGACAGGAGCGAACACCGGGGAGCTGTTTTTT
CASSRTGANTGELFF
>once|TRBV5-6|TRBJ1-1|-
TGTGCCAGCAGCTTGAGGGCGGGGAACACTGAAGCTTTCTTT
CASSLRAGNTEAFF
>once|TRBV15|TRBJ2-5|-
TGTGCCACCAGCAGAGCCCAGGCCGAGACCCAGTACTTC
CATSRAQAETQYF
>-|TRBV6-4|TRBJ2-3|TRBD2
TGTGCCAGCAGTGAAGTAGCGGGTGTGGGAGGTACGCAGTATTTT
CASSEVAGVGGTQYF
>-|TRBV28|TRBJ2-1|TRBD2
TGTGCCAGCTGGCCCTCGGATGGGCGGGGGGGCCTTTACAATGAGCAGTTCTTC
CASWPSDGRGGLYNEQFF
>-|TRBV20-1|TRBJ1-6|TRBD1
TGCAGTGCTAGTAGGGACAGGCCTGGGTCACCCCTCCACTTT
CSASRDRPGSPLHF
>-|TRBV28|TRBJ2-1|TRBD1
TGTGCCAGCAGCGACCGCGGGACAGGGGGCTTTGAGCAGTTCTTC
CASSDRGTGGFEQFF
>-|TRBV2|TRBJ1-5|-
TGTGCCAGCAGTATAGACAGCAGCAATCAGCCCCAGCATTTT
CASSIDSSNQPQHF
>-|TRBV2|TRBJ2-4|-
TGTGCCAGCAGTACCCGGGACGCGGGATGGGACATTCAGTACTTC
CASSTRDAGWDIQYF
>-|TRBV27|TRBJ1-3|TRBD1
TGTGCCAGCAGTCCGGGGACAGGCCGAACCTTTGGAAACACCATATATTTT
CASSPGTGRTFGNTIYF
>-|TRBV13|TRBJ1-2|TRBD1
TGTGCCAGCAGCTCCAACCGACAGGGCGGGGGCTACACCTTC
CASSSNRQGGGYTF
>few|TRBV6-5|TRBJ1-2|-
TGTGCCAGCAGTTACGGGGGCAGAGGCTACACCTTC
CASSYGGRGYTF
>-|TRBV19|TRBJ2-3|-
TGTGCCAGTAGTTCGACCCCCGTGACTAGTCCTACGCAGTATTTT
CASSSTPVTSPTQYF
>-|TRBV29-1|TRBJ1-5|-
TGCAGCGTTGGCAGCGCAGGCAATCAGCCCCAGCATTTT
CSVGSAGNQPQHF
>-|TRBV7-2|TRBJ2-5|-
TGTGCCAGCAGCTTAAGTTGGGCGTCTCGGGAGACCCAGTACTTC
CASSLSWASRETQYF
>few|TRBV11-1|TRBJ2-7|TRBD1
TGTGCCAGCAGCAACCGGGACAGGGTCTACGAGCAGTACTTC
CASSNRDRVYEQYF
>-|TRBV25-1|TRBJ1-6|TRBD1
TGTGCCAGCCGGGGACAGGGGGGCTCACCCCTCCACTTT
CASRGQGGSPLHF
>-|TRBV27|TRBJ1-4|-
TGTGCCAGCAGTGACTCGGGGGGCGGGGAAAAACTGTTTTTT
CASSDSGGGEKLFF
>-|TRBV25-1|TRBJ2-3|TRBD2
TGTGCCAGCAGTGATGCGAGGGCGGGGGGGCGCACAGATACGCAGTATTTT
CASSDARAGGRTDTQYF
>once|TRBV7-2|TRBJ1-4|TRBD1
TGTGCCAGCAGCACCCAACAGGGGAGGGAAAAACTGTTTTTT
CASSTQQGREKLFF
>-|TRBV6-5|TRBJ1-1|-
TGTGCCAGCGGAGAGGACTTCGGCACGAACACTGAAGCTTTCTTT
CASGEDFGTNTEAFF
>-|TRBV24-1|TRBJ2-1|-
TGTGCCACCAGTGATAACAGGGTAGGGCAAAATGAGCAGTTCTTC
CATSDNRVGQNEQFF
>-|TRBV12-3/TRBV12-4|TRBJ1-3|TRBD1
TGTGCCAGCACCGGACAGGGGCGAAACACCATATATTTT
CASTGQGRNTIYF
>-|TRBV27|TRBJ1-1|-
TGTGCCAGCCGGAGGGGGAACACTGAAGCTTTCTTT
CASRRGNTEAFF
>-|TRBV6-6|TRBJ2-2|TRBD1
TGTGCCAGCAGTGCTTGGGGCAGGGGGCCGGCCGGGGAGCTGTTTTTT
CASSAWGRGPAGELFF
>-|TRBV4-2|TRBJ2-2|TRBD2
TGTGCCAGCAGCCAAGATGGGACTAGCGGGGCCGGGGAGCTGTTTTTT
CASSQDGTSGAGELFF